The present T cell receptor beta chain was sequenced within a study of early T cells in non-severe SARS-CoV-2 infection (TCRdb year 2021). A note on the overall study: Because TCR sequencing relied on bulk RNA taken from unsorted whole blood, pairing of alpha and beta chains was not possible.

In this sample, this clonotype turned up many times. The antigen it binds to is not known. One base away there is no much larger clone; base qualities are not given. Overall results and qualifications from the work: VDJdb matching was skewed toward anti-spike CD8 responses, so virus-specific expansions were likely underestimated and private and CD4 specificities were missed.

Libraries were prepared through 5' RACE. The instrument given in TCRdb is NextSeq 500. The TCR library protocol attached unique molecular identifiers to individual cDNA molecules to correct for sequencing error and PCR bias. Sequencing covered both TCR alpha and beta chains, and within each sample the abundances of alpha and beta sequences were tightly co-correlated. As for the authors' bioinformatics: Decombinator V4 was used to perform V gene, J gene and CDR3 annotation of TCR sequences. Expanded TCRs were defined as changing significantly between any two time points under a Poisson model with p below 0.0001. TCR abundances were normalised to the total number of TCRs sequenced in each sample and reported as counts per million. VDJdb, accessed 1 November 2021, was searched for CMV, EBV and SARS-CoV-2 annotated TCRs, excluding TCRs annotated for multiple antigens. The public sequencing data were trimmed at Q25 with fastp and processed into clonotypes with MiXCR by TCRdb, which kept only in-frame beta chains. Duplicate CDR3 protein sequences are folded into a single record with the most common DNA and genes. These V and J calls are TCRdb output, not the study's own analysis. The sample records under 100,000 distinct CDR3 sequences, about 10% of which are singletons. The ten largest clonotypes hold around 4.7% of the sample.

This was a case-control study nested in a cohort of healthcare workers in London, UK, who had nasopharyngeal swab PCR tests and blood samples taken every week. Between 23 and 31 March 2020, the week of the UK lockdown, healthcare workers were enrolled and then followed up weekly for as long as 16 weeks. The sequence came from an adult who was a healthcare worker with PCR-confirmed SARS-CoV-2 infection or an uninfected control (not recorded which). The sample taken for sequencing was whole blood.

The nucleotides are TGTGCCAGTAGTATAATCGGGGATACGCAGTATTTT. The translation is CASSIIGDTQYF. This chain is built from TRBV19 and TRBJ2-3; no D gene call is confident. The CDR3 goes from the cysteine to the phenylalanine over 12 residues. Kept here is only the CDR3 DNA, which spans 36 bases and is read in frame from base 1. The V and J ends are trimmed by 2 bases and 6 bases, leaving 6 bases between them. CDR1 is given as LNHDA and CDR2 as SQIVND, both from the germline V gene (reference sequence).